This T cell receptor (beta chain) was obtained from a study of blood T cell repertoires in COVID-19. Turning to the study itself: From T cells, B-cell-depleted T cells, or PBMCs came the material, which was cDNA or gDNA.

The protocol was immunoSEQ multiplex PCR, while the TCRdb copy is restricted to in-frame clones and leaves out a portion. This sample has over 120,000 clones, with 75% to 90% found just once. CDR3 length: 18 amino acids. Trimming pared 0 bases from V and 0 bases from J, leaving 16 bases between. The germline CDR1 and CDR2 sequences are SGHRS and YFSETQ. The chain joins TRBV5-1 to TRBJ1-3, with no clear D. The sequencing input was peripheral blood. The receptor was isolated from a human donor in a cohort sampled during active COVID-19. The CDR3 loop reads CASSLATREVYSGNTIYF. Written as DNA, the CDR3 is TGCGCCAGCAGCTTGGCCACCCGGGAAGTGTACTCTGGAAACACCATATATTTT.